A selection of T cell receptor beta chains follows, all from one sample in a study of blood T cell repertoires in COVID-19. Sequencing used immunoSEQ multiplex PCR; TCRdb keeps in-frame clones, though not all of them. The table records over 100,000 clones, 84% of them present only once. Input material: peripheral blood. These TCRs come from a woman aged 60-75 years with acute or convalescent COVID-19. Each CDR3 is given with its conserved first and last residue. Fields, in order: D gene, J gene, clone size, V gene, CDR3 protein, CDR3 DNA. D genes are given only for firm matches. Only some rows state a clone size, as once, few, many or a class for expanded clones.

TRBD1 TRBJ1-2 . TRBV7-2 CASSLRGLQGRGYTF TGTGCCAGCAGCTTAAGGGGGCTGCAAGGTCGTGGCTACACCTTC
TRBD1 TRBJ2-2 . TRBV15 CATEPGQITGELFF TGTGCCACCGAACCGGGACAGATCACCGGGGAGCTGTTTTTT
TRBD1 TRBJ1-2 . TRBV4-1 CASSQPTGNYGYTF TGCGCCAGCAGCCAACCGACAGGGAACTATGGCTACACCTTC
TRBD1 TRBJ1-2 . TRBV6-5 CASRTGWGYTF TGTGCCAGCCGGACAGGGTGGGGCTACACCTTC
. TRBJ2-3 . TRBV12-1 CASSPIPGQGVIFTDTQYF TGTGCCAGCAGCCCCATCCCCGGACAGGGAGTCATTTTCACAGATACGCAGTATTTT
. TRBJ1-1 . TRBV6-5 CASNPGRVTEAFF TGTGCCAGCAATCCGGGGAGGGTCACTGAAGCTTTCTTT
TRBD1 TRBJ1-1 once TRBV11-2 CASSLDQDRVYNTEAFF TGTGCCAGCAGCTTAGATCAGGACAGGGTTTATAACACTGAAGCTTTCTTT
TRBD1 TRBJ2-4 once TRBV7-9 CASSYGDRPKNIQYF TGTGCCAGCAGCTACGGGGACAGGCCGAAAAACATTCAGTACTTC
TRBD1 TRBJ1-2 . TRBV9 CASSATGGTTGYTF TGTGCCAGCAGCGCCACAGGGGGCACTACGGGCTACACCTTC
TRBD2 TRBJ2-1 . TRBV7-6 CASSPVLAGSPDYNEQFF TGTGCCAGCAGCCCAGTTCTAGCGGGGTCCCCCGACTACAATGAGCAGTTCTTC
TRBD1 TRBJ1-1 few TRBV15 CATSRDDRAGTEAFF TGTGCCACCAGCAGAGATGACAGGGCGGGCACTGAAGCTTTCTTT
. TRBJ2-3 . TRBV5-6 CASSLVGGNTDTQYF TGTGCCAGCAGCTTGGTAGGGGGAAACACAGATACGCAGTATTTT
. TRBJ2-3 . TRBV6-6 CASRTGSTDTQYF TGTGCCAGCCGAACAGGGAGCACAGATACGCAGTATTTT
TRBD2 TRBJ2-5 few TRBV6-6 CASSPRGSGGAETQYF TGTGCCAGCAGCCCACGGGGTAGCGGGGGGGCGGAGACCCAGTACTTC
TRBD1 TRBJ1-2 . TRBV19 CASSIGVGTANYGYTF TGTGCCAGTAGTATTGGCGTCGGGACAGCTAACTATGGCTACACCTTC
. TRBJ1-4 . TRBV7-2 CASSFYGRELFF TGTGCCAGCAGCTTTTACGGGAGGGAACTGTTTTTT
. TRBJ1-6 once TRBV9 CASSVAPLNNSPLHF TGTGCCAGCAGCGTAGCTCCGCTAAATAATTCACCCCTCCACTTT
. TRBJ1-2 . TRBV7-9 CASSLVQGWHDYGYTF TGTGCCAGCAGCTTAGTACAGGGATGGCATGACTATGGCTACACCTTC
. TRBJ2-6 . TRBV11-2 CASSLAGSWGGRGANVLTF TGTGCCAGCAGCTTAGCCGGTTCGTGGGGAGGACGGGGGGCCAACGTCCTGACTTTC
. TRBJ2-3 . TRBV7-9 CASSRGVGASTDTQYF TGTGCCAGCAGCCGAGGAGTCGGAGCTAGCACAGATACGCAGTATTTT
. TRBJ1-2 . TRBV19 CASSTEVSGRGYTF TGTGCCAGTAGTACAGAAGTCTCCGGGAGGGGCTACACCTTC
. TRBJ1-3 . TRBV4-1 CASSQTGSPGNTIYF TGCGCCAGCAGCCAAACAGGGAGCCCTGGAAACACCATATATTTT
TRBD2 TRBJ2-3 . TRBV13 CASSLATSGFTDTQYF TGTGCCAGCAGCTTAGCGACTAGCGGCTTCACAGATACGCAGTATTTT
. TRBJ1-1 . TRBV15 CATSRDVNTEAFF TGTGCCACCAGCAGAGATGTAAACACTGAAGCTTTCTTT
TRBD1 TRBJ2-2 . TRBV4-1 CASSSGTVTGELFF TGCGCCAGCAGCTCCGGGACAGTCACCGGGGAGCTGTTTTTT
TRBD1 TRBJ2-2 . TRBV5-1 CASSGTGNTGELFF TGCGCCAGCAGCGGGACAGGGAACACCGGGGAGCTGTTTTTT